A selection of T cell receptor beta chains follows, all from one sample in a study of cytomegalovirus exposure and HLA in healthy donors. Assay: immunoSEQ multiplex PCR; the TCRdb copy retains only in-frame clones and omits some. The sample gives around 300,000 clones, roughly 85% of which show up once; about 1% is in the top ten. The sample taken for sequencing was PBMCs. The source is a young woman in good health and CMV-seronegative. Each CDR3 is given with its conserved first and last residue. D genes are given only for firm matches. Only part of the rows carry a size: once, few, many, or a class if the clone is expanded.

J,D,V,size,CDR3,DNA
TRBJ1-1,TRBD1,TRBV30,once,CAWSVQTGVEAFF,TGTGCCTGGAGTGTCCAGACAGGGGTGGAAGCTTTCTTT
TRBJ1-1,NA,TRBV5-1,NA,CASSWASGNTEAFF,TGCGCCAGCAGCTGGGCATCCGGGAACACTGAAGCTTTCTTT
TRBJ1-4,NA,TRBV30,NA,CAWSVGGDEKLFF,TGTGCCTGGAGTGTAGGGGGGGATGAAAAACTGTTTTTT
TRBJ2-7,TRBD2,TRBV11-1,NA,CASSFASGSAYEQYF,TGTGCCAGCAGCTTCGCTAGCGGGAGCGCCTACGAGCAGTACTTC
TRBJ2-7,TRBD1,TRBV28,NA,CASSSAGQGASGRYEQYF,TGTGCCAGCAGTTCAGCGGGACAGGGGGCTTCAGGACGCTACGAGCAGTACTTC
TRBJ1-2,NA,TRBV5-1,NA,CASSLSQDYGYTF,TGCGCCAGCAGCTTGTCACAGGACTATGGCTACACCTTC
TRBJ1-3,NA,TRBV27,NA,CASSAQGYGNTIYF,TGTGCCAGCAGTGCACAGGGCTATGGAAACACCATATATTTT
TRBJ2-7,NA,TRBV4-3,NA,CASSHGYEQYF,TGCGCCAGCAGCCACGGGTACGAGCAGTACTTC
TRBJ1-4,NA,TRBV27,NA,CASSLTTGWGSINEKLFF,TGTGCCAGCAGTTTAACAACAGGGTGGGGCTCTATTAATGAAAAACTGTTTTTT
TRBJ1-1,NA,TRBV4-3,NA,CASSQDRQSGEAFF,TGCGCCAGCAGCCAAGATCGGCAAAGCGGAGAAGCTTTCTTT
TRBJ2-5,TRBD2,TRBV29-1,once,CSVELAAVGQETQYF,TGCAGCGTGGAACTAGCGGCGGTGGGGCAAGAGACCCAGTACTTC
TRBJ1-6,NA,TRBV27,NA,CASSLRFRDSPLHF,TGTGCCAGCAGTTTACGGTTTCGTGATTCACCCCTCCACTTT
TRBJ2-3,TRBD2,TRBV30,NA,CAWSVLAFSTDTQYF,TGTGCCTGGAGTGTACTAGCGTTTAGCACAGATACGCAGTATTTT
TRBJ2-7,NA,TRBV5-1,NA,CASSLPPGGRRSYEQYF,TGCGCCAGCAGCTTACCCCCCGGGGGGCGCCGCTCCTACGAGCAGTACTTC
TRBJ2-3,NA,TRBV25-1,NA,CASSDRGFRTDTQYF,TGTGCCAGCAGTGACAGGGGCTTCCGCACAGATACGCAGTATTTT
TRBJ1-5,NA,TRBV2,NA,CASSGPPGGFGNQPQHF,TGTGCCAGCAGTGGGCCGCCAGGCGGGTTCGGCAATCAGCCCCAGCATTTT
TRBJ2-1,NA,TRBV2,NA,CASSLAVTYNEQFF,TGTGCCAGCAGTTTAGCGGTAACCTACAATGAGCAGTTCTTC
TRBJ2-1,TRBD2,TRBV11-3,NA,CASSRGLGEQFF,TGTGCCAGCAGCAGGGGACTAGGTGAGCAGTTCTTC
TRBJ2-2,TRBD2,TRBV9,few,CASSDQLAGENTGELFF,TGTGCCAGCAGCGACCAACTAGCGGGGGAGAACACCGGGGAGCTGTTTTTT
TRBJ2-7,NA,TRBV30,NA,CAWSVWGETYEQYF,TGTGCCTGGAGTGTCTGGGGCGAGACCTACGAGCAGTACTTC
TRBJ2-1,NA,TRBV27,NA,CASKGTSTYNEQFF,TGTGCCAGCAAGGGGACTTCCACTTACAATGAGCAGTTCTTC
TRBJ1-2,TRBD1,TRBV6-5,NA,CASGTGGRYGYTF,TGTGCCAGCGGGACAGGGGGCAGGTATGGCTACACCTTC
TRBJ2-5,NA,TRBV7-2,once,CASSRGTARETQYF,TGTGCCAGCAGCCGCGGGACCGCAAGGGAGACCCAGTACTTC
TRBJ1-5,TRBD1,TRBV6-5,NA,CASRTGQGIQPQHF,TGTGCCAGCAGGACAGGACAGGGAATACAGCCCCAGCATTTT
TRBJ1-1,TRBD1,TRBV28,NA,CASSLQGAPSEAFF,TGTGCCAGCAGTTTGCAGGGGGCGCCGTCTGAAGCTTTCTTT
TRBJ2-7,TRBD2,TRBV14,NA,CASSQMGGAGIVHEQYF,TGTGCCAGCAGCCAAATGGGGGGAGCGGGAATCGTCCACGAGCAGTACTTC
TRBJ2-7,TRBD2,TRBV11-3,few,CASSPGLADNYEQYF,TGTGCCAGCAGCCCGGGACTAGCGGATAACTACGAGCAGTACTTC
TRBJ1-2,NA,TRBV7-9,few,CASSPAAGGYTF,TGTGCCAGCAGCCCGGCCGCGGGAGGCTACACCTTC
TRBJ2-7,TRBD2,TRBV19,NA,CASSPRTSGGTYEQYF,TGTGCCAGTAGTCCGCGAACTAGCGGGGGGACCTACGAGCAGTACTTC
TRBJ2-1,NA,TRBV18,NA,CASSPSINEQFF,TGTGCCAGCTCACCATCCATCAATGAGCAGTTCTTC
TRBJ1-5,NA,TRBV5-6,NA,CASSHTGYQPQHF,TGTGCCAGCAGCCACACAGGGTATCAGCCCCAGCATTTT
TRBJ2-7,TRBD2,TRBV5-1,NA,CASSPGLAGHYEQYF,TGCGCCAGCAGCCCGGGGCTAGCGGGACACTACGAGCAGTACTTC